A single TCR beta chain is shown here with its context. These data originate in a study of cytomegalovirus exposure and HLA in healthy donors. V was pared by 0 bases and J by 2 bases, with 11 bases between. CDR3 length: 16 amino acids. The germline V gene has CDR1 SGHRS and CDR2 YFSETQ. TCRdb keeps only in-frame clones here, not all; method: immunoSEQ multiplex PCR. This table holds 220,000 or so clones, 87% found once. The donors were members of the validation cohort comprising over a hundred subjects, separate from the approximately 630-subject first cohort. The specimen sequenced was PBMCs. This receptor was identified in a woman aged 18-29 years in good health and CMV-seropositive. This rearrangement joins TRBV5-1 to TRBJ1-4, with D unclear. CDR3 sequence (DNA): TGCGCCAGCAGCTTGGGACTGACTGGGACTAATGAAAAACTGTTTTTT. It encodes CASSLGLTGTNEKLFF.